Listed below are T cell receptor beta chains from one sample, sequenced in a study of CXCR3-negative and CXCR3-positive naive CD8 T cells. TCRdb re-called the 5' RACE reads and catalogs CDR3 proteins one per entry, DNA excluded. The sample yields about 150,000 distinct CDR3 sequences, of which the top ten take up 0.45% to 0.6%. Sequencing was carried out using naive CXCR3+ CD8+ T cells from blood. These receptors originate from a human donor in good health. Some clones in this sample may be carry-over from other donors' samples. The CDR3 runs from the conserved cysteine through the conserved F or W.

len,v_gene,j_gene,CDR3aa
13,TRBV7-8,TRBJ1-1,CASSLWQNTEAFF
15,TRBV9,TRBJ2-7,CASSVGDRGSYEQYF
15,TRBV6-5,TRBJ1-2,CASSSLPGQNYGYTF
15,TRBV7-9,TRBJ1-5,CASSLGGQGGQRRYF
11,TRBV11-2,TRBJ2-5,CASHEGETQYF
15,TRBV7-3,TRBJ1-1,CASSLYRDRNTEAFF
16,TRBV9,TRBJ1-1,CASSRVGDLLHTEAFF
15,TRBV3-1,TRBJ2-7,CASSPTFGSGYEQYF
16,TRBV3-1,TRBJ2-5,CASSQDPGRAHETQYF
12,TRBV9,TRBJ1-1,CASSGSGAEAFF
11,TRBV28,TRBJ2-1,CASSQIFEQFF
15,TRBV9,TRBJ1-1,CASSARTAQNTEAFF
18,TRBV7-6,TRBJ2-1,CASSFEVPGPSSYNEQFF
13,TRBV5-6,TRBJ2-5,CASSLVLGETQYF
16,TRBV7-9,TRBJ1-2,CAGSSPTGAKNYGYTF
16,TRBV28,TRBJ1-4,CASSFSPDRGGEKLFF
15,TRBV7-3,TRBJ2-1,CASSFLAGGPYEQFF
14,TRBV7-9,TRBJ2-5,CASSYVLKQETQYF
15,TRBV7-7,TRBJ2-3,CASSPHLRGTDTQYF
16,TRBV19,TRBJ2-1,CASSIELAGPYNEQFF
17,TRBV3-1,TRBJ2-6,CASSPSRDGSGANVLTF
14,TRBV11-2,TRBJ2-1,CASSLDVGPGEQFF
12,TRBV3-1,TRBJ1-1,CASSQGLTEAFF
14,TRBV4-1,TRBJ2-5,CASSQDPAEETQYF
15,TRBV7-3,TRBJ2-7,CASSPERGVSYEQYF
11,TRBV24-1,TRBJ2-6,CATFWDGVLTF
12,TRBV11-2,TRBJ2-5,CASSAGTATQYF
13,TRBV28,TRBJ1-5,CASNTLGNQPQHF
19,TRBV7-9,TRBJ2-3,CASSRPNPTSGVSTDTQYF
14,TRBV2,TRBJ2-7,CASDEARGDYEQYF
15,TRBV7-9,TRBJ1-1,CASSSDILLNTEAFF
14,TRBV7-9,TRBJ2-7,CASSSWDTSYEQYF
18,TRBV20-1,TRBJ2-1,CSATTFLTSGGWYNEQFF
15,TRBV7-9,TRBJ2-3,CASSFFGESTDTQYF
17,TRBV14,TRBJ2-2,CASSHQVLAGESGELFF
16,TRBV7-2,TRBJ2-7,CASSLPLSGDPYEQYF
17,TRBV7-9,TRBJ1-2,CASSLALPGTGSYGYTF
15,TRBV28,TRBJ2-7,CASSLIRGPTYEQYF
15,TRBV7-9,TRBJ2-1,CASSPDRDSYNEQFF